Below, 23 T cell receptor beta chains from the same sample are listed, as sequenced in a study of blood T cell repertoires in COVID-19 (dated by TCRdb to the early 2020s). The receptor library was made with the immunoSEQ multiplex PCR assay. The table comes from immuneACCESS by way of TCRdb, which keeps in-frame sequences with V and J called. Part of the clones is missing from these tables; in studies checked, under half for an unresolved V gene and the rest for unknown reasons. The sample profile shows over 110,000 clones; approximately 80% of them were found once. Together, the top ten hold around 9.6% of the sample. Source material: peripheral blood. The source is a man aged 55 to 69 with active or convalescent COVID-19.

The chain carries TRBV6-5 and TRBJ2-7; 8 bases are a match to TRBD1. With 7 bases clipped from V and 6 bases from J, the junction kept 11 bases outside the gene matches. The germline V gene encodes CDR1 MNHEY and CDR2 SVGAGI. The CDR3 spans 14 residues. The CDR3 DNA is TGTGCCAGCACCCGGACAGGGCGTCAAGGCGAGCAGTACGTC. Residues: CASTRTGRQGEQYV.

V is TRBV5-1 and J is TRBJ2-5; 7 bases match TRBD1. The J segment lost 1 base and the V segment lost 4 bases, leaving 7 bases of the junction unmatched. The CDR3 runs to 15 residues. Germline CDR1 reads SGHRS; CDR2 reads YFSETQ. CDR3 in amino acids: CASSHGTVLQETQYF. Written as DNA, the CDR3 is TGCGCCAGCAGCCATGGGACAGTCCTCCAAGAGACCCAGTACTTC.

This chain joins TRBV27 and TRBJ1-2; tentatively, D is TRBD1 (6 bases). This CDR3 is built from 16 residues. Germline V gene lookup returns CDR1 MNHEY and CDR2 SMNVEV (reference sequence). V lost 1 base to trimming and J lost 4 bases, with 16 bases between them. The CDR3 spells CASSLWGRGSVYGYTF. CDR3 coding DNA: TGTGCCAGCAGTTTATGGGGAAGGGGGTCAGTCTATGGCTACACCTTC.

The chain uses TRBV5-4 and TRBJ2-1; 12 nucleotides agree with TRBD2. The CDR3 runs 16 residues. V lost 5 bases and J lost 6; bases outside the gene matches: 9. Germline V gives CDR1 SGHNT, CDR2 YYREEE (reference sequence). CDR3 in DNA: TGTGCCAGCAGTCGTCTAGCGGGGGGGCCTGTCAATGAGCAGTTCTTC. Translated, it gives CASSRLAGGPVNEQFF.

V gene TRBV5-1 combines with J gene TRBJ1-1; D possibly corresponds to TRBD1 (5 bases). This CDR3 region has 15 residues. Trimming removed 2 bases at V and 0 bases at J, with 11 bases between. Germline values: CDR1 SGHRS, CDR2 YFSETQ. CDR3 DNA sequence: TGCGCCAGCAGCTTCCGGGGGACCCTGAACACTGAAGCTTTCTTT. Protein sequence: CASSFRGTLNTEAFF.

This clone was observed once. The chain is built from TRBV7-2 and TRBJ1-4; 11 bases match TRBD1. Germline V gives CDR1 SGHTA, CDR2 FQGNSA. The CDR3 loop spans 17 amino acids. V lost 1 base, J lost 7 bases, and 8 bases stayed unmatched. The chain's CDR3 is CASSLGGGQGAGEKLFF. The CDR3 DNA reads TGTGCCAGCAGCTTAGGTGGCGGACAGGGGGCTGGTGAAAAACTGTTTTTT.

The chain carries TRBV13 and TRBJ1-2; a weak D match, TRBD1 (5 bases). There are 15 residues in the CDR3. The germline gives CDR1 PRHDT, CDR2 FYEKMQ (reference sequence). Trimming removed 5 bases at V and 0 bases at J, with 13 bases between. CDR3 sequence reads: CASSPLDRANYGYTF. The CDR3 coding sequence is TGTGCCAGCAGCCCCCTCGACAGAGCTAACTATGGCTACACCTTC.

This sequence joins TRBV12-3 or TRBV12-4 and TRBJ2-1; D unresolved. CDR3 length equals 12 residues. V was clipped by 0 bases and J by 10 bases, with 7 bases between them. The CDR3 nucleotides read TGTGCCAGCAGTTTAGCGAGGCAAGAGCAGTTCTTC. It translates to CASSLARQEQFF.

As to this clone: An end of the junction does not agree with germline; a read error may underlie this. The chain employs TRBV19 and TRBJ1-3; TRBD1 aligns across 8 bases. The CDR3 runs 14 residues. Germline loops: CDR1 LNHDA, CDR2 SQIVND (reference sequence). The CDR3 reads CASMGQASGNTIYF. The CDR3 nucleotides are TGTGCTAGTATGGGACAGGCCTCTGGAAACACCATATATTTT.

The sample holds a few counts of this clone. V usage is TRBV4-3 and J usage is TRBJ1-1, with 7 bases aligning to TRBD1. This CDR3 spans 15 amino acids. CDR1 and CDR2 from the germline V gene are LGHNA and YSLEER. The trim removed 6 bases at V and 3 bases at J, leaving 10 bases unmatched. In nucleotides, the CDR3 is TGCGCCAGCAGTCACTCATCCCAGGGGGACACTGAAGCTTTCTTT. This gives the protein CASSHSSQGDTEAFF.

This chain links TRBV11-2 with TRBJ1-4; unclear D gene. The CDR3 is 13 amino acids. CDR1 SGHAT and CDR2 FQNNGV come from the germline V gene. V lost 4 bases and J lost 8, with 11 bases in between. As DNA, the CDR3 is TGTGCCAGCAGCTCGGTCTTTCCGGAAAAACTGTTTTTT. Residues: CASSSVFPEKLFF. Using reference TRBV11-2 and TRBJ1-4 for the parts outside the CDR3, the full variable domain is EAGVAQSPRYKIIEKRQSVAFWCNPISGHATLYWYQQILGQGPKLLIQFQNNGVVDDSQLPKDRFSAERLKGVDSTLKIQPAKLEDSAVYLCASSSVFPEKLFFGSGTQLSVL.

This sequence joins TRBV11-2 and TRBJ2-5; 10 bases are shared with TRBD2. J was trimmed by 5 bases and V by 4 bases; bases with no gene match: 4. The CDR3 consists of 14 residues. CDR1 SGHAT and CDR2 FQNNGV come from the germline V gene. The CDR3 DNA is TGTGCCAGCAGCTCGGGACTAGCGATTGAGACCCAGTACTTC. As protein: CASSSGLAIETQYF.

The J gene is TRBJ2-3, the V gene TRBV19; 7 nucleotides align to TRBD1. Germline values: CDR1 LNHDA, CDR2 SQIVND (reference sequence). With 4 bases clipped from V and 0 bases from J, the junction kept 4 bases outside the gene matches. This CDR3 is 15 amino acids long. The CDR3 DNA follows: TGTGCCAGTAGTAGCGACAGGGTTAGCACAGATACGCAGTATTTT. Translating gives CASSSDRVSTDTQYF. The variable domain in full, completed from reference TRBV19 and TRBJ2-3, reads DGGITQSPKYLFRKEGQNVTLSCEQNLNHDAMYWYRQDPGQGLRLIYYSQIVNDFQKGDIAEGYSVSREKKESFPLTVTSAQKNPTAFYLCASSSDRVSTDTQYFGPGTRLTVL.

V and J are TRBV5-6 and TRBJ2-3, with D possibly matching TRBD1 (5 bases). Trimming took 2 bases from V and 8 from J, leaving 18 bases between them. The germline V gene encodes CDR1 SGHDT and CDR2 YYEEEE. The CDR3 runs to 15 residues. Written as DNA, the CDR3 is TGTGCCAGCAGCTTTTGGCAGGGCCTAATTGGTACGCAGTATTTT. It specifies CASSFWQGLIGTQYF.

The genes are TRBV7-6 and TRBJ2-3; 15 nucleotides agree with TRBD2. Germline lookup yields CDR1 SGHVS and CDR2 FNYEAQ. This CDR3 contains 17 residues. V gave up 5 bases and J gave up 2 bases; unmatched junction bases: 5. In DNA form, the CDR3 reads TGTGCCAGCAGCCCGGGACTAGCGGGGGGCCCCACAGATACGCAGTATTTT. Protein product: CASSPGLAGGPTDTQYF. Full variable domain (remainder filled in from reference TRBV7-6 and TRBJ2-3): GAGVSQSPRYKVTKRGQDVALRCDPISGHVSLYWYRQALGQGPEFLTYFNYEAQQDKSGLPNDRFSAERPEGSISTLTIQRTEQRDSAMYRCASSPGLAGGPTDTQYFGPGTRLTVL.

The chain employs TRBV19 and TRBJ1-2; 7 bases map to TRBD1. CDR1 LNHDA and CDR2 SQIVND come from the germline V gene (reference sequence). CDR3 length equals 14 residues. V lost 3 bases, J lost 4 bases, and 5 bases stayed unmatched. CDR3 DNA sequence: TGTGCCAGTAGTATTTTGGCAGGGGGCTATGGCTACACCTTC. Translation: CASSILAGGYGYTF.

The genes are TRBV10-3 and TRBJ1-3; D is possibly TRBD1 (5 bases). Looked up from germline, CDR1 is ENHRY and CDR2 is SYGVKD. This CDR3 spans 14 amino acids. Trimming cost V 3 bases and J 1 base, with 7 bases left between them. This CDR3 is CAISDQGSGNTIYF. The CDR3 DNA reads as TGTGCCATCAGTGACCAGGGTTCTGGAAACACCATATATTTT.

V is TRBV28 and J is TRBJ1-3; no firm D call. Germline CDR1 and CDR2: MDHEN and SYDVKM. V was pared by 2 bases and J by 0 bases, with 11 bases between. The CDR3 is 16 residues long. The CDR3 coding sequence is TGTGCCAGCAGTTTAATCGCGGGCAGCTCTGGAAACACCATATATTTT. Protein product: CASSLIAGSSGNTIYF.

In this sample, this clone turned up a few times. The chain couples TRBV11-2 to TRBJ1-2, with unresolved D. Per germline, CDR1 SGHAT and CDR2 FQNNGV. The CDR3 runs to 16 residues. Trimming took 0 bases from V and 0 from J, leaving 11 bases between them. The CDR3 region has the DNA TGTGCCAGCAGCTTAGATACGGGAACCTCTAACTATGGCTACACCTTC. Translation gives CASSLDTGTSNYGYTF. Variable domain in full (rest from reference TRBV11-2 and TRBJ1-2): EAGVAQSPRYKIIEKRQSVAFWCNPISGHATLYWYQQILGQGPKLLIQFQNNGVVDDSQLPKDRFSAERLKGVDSTLKIQPAKLEDSAVYLCASSLDTGTSNYGYTFGSGTRLTVV.

V and J are TRBV10-2 and TRBJ1-6; D gene uncertain. There are 11 residues in the CDR3. Germline V gene lookup returns CDR1 WSHSY and CDR2 SAAADI. Trimming stripped 5 bases from V and 8 bases from J, with 4 bases between. For the CDR3, the DNA is TGCGCCAGCAGTATAGATTCACCCCTCCACTTT. Its protein product is CASSIDSPLHF.

The V gene is TRBV18, the J gene TRBJ2-6, with D perhaps TRBD2 (5 bases). Trimming stripped 2 bases from V and 0 bases from J, with 11 bases between. This CDR3 is built from 17 residues. The germline V gene has CDR1 KGHSH and CDR2 LQKENI. CDR3 coding DNA: TGTGCCAGCTCACCAGGGAGCCCTATCTCTGGGGCCAACGTCCTGACTTTC. Translation: CASSPGSPISGANVLTF.

The J gene is TRBJ2-5, the V gene TRBV5-4, with a tentative D call TRBD2 (6 bases). Trimming stripped 4 bases from V and 5 bases from J, with 21 bases between. There are 16 residues in the CDR3. The germline gives CDR1 SGHNT, CDR2 YYREEE (reference sequence). CDR3 DNA sequence: TGTGCCAGCAGCGGCGGACCCGGGGGTGGGTTCGAGACCCAGTACTTC. Residues: CASSGGPGGGFETQYF.

The chain uses TRBV11-2 and TRBJ1-2; 9 bases match TRBD1. Per the germline V gene, CDR1 is SGHAT and CDR2 is FQNNGV. The V gene end was trimmed by 1 base and the J gene end by 3 bases; junction bases not matched to a gene: 0. This CDR3 spans 14 amino acids. The CDR3 region has the DNA TGTGCCAGCAGCTTAGGGGACAGGGACTATGGCTACACCTTC. This codes for CASSLGDRDYGYTF.